This TCR beta chain appears in the sequencing data of a study of blood T cell repertoires in COVID-19 (dated by TCRdb to the early 2020s). In terms of the full investigation: Samples covering the acute and convalescent phases of COVID-19 were provided by collaborators in the United States, Italy and Spain. The material from the prospective study consisted of cDNA or gDNA derived from T cells, B-cell-depleted T cells, or PBMCs. The dataset comprised deeply sampled blood TCRbeta repertoires from subjects exposed to, actively infected with, or recovered from COVID-19. A freely available public database, intended as a resource for researchers studying the immune response to SARS-CoV-2, is where the repertoires were released. Samples were obtained from the ongoing ImmuneRACE study (first 160 participants) and from over 1,000 subjects provided by 6 global collaborators. Sample metadata almost always included a de-identified subject ID, COVID-19 status, age in years and sex. Where HLA class I and class II types were available, the types were taken from metadata supplied by the sample provider, not from assay-based typing.

There are 11 amino acids in the CDR3, from cysteine to phenylalanine inclusive. The DNA shown is the 33-base CDR3, in frame from base 1. In the germline V gene (reference sequence), CDR1 corresponds to DFQATT and CDR2 to SNEGSKA. The V and J ends are trimmed by 1 base and 9 bases, leaving 7 bases between them. To note about this clone: Its antigen target is currently unknown. Base qualities are not provided; no much larger clone lies one nucleotide away.

Participants in the prospective study were aged about 18 to 95 years, lived in more than 20 United States geographic areas, and enrolled through a virtual design. To assign participants to cohorts, the prospective study relied on clinical history that participants themselves reported in a screening survey and a study questionnaire. Each participant in the prospective study had whole blood, serum and a nasopharyngeal or oropharyngeal swab collected by mobile phlebotomists. Participants in the prospective study had the option to provide additional blood draws and questionnaires over a roughly 2-month period. Before DNA extraction, blood samples from the prospective study were shipped at room temperature or frozen. The research as a whole found: Clinical and demographic metadata were provided uncurated, with the amount varying by source and participant.

The immunoSEQ Assay, a bias-controlled multiplex PCR, was used to amplify TCRbeta CDR3 regions from genomic DNA. Concerning the study's data processing: The number of nucleated cells in each sample was estimated by amplification of reference gene primers within the assay. To quantify the absolute abundance of each unique TCRbeta CDR3 rearrangement, sequence reads were collapsed and filtered. For each sample, productive Simpson clonality was calculated by taking the square root of Simpson's diversity index across productive rearrangements. The table comes from immuneACCESS by way of TCRdb, which keeps in-frame sequences with V and J called. Part of the clones is missing from these tables; in studies checked, under half for an unresolved V gene and the rest for unknown reasons. Clone size and the V and J calls come from that table; the DNA yielded D and trimming. The sample table holds roughly 250,000 clones, of which more than 75% were seen once. The ten most abundant clones make up 3% to 4% of the sample.

The sequence was collected from a woman in her forties with acute COVID-19. Sequencing was performed on PBMCs or T cells enriched from blood (not recorded which). The sequence is built from TRBV20-1 and TRBJ2-1; the D gene cannot be named for sure. The CDR3 sequence is CSARVVVEQFF. The nucleotide sequence is TGCAGTGCTAGAGTAGTGGTTGAGCAGTTCTTC.